The rows below give T cell receptor beta chains drawn from one sample of a study of blood T cell repertoires in COVID-19. Generated by immunoSEQ multiplex PCR, the TCRdb table keeps only in-frame clones and is missing some. The sample carries about 140,000 clones, around 90% recorded once. The sample consisted of peripheral blood. The receptors were gathered from an elderly woman with acute or convalescent COVID-19. Each CDR3 is given with its conserved first and last residue. The D gene is left open where the match is weak. Clone size, where shown, is once, few, many, or a class for clones that have expanded.

J gene	V gene	clone size	D gene	CDR3 DNA	CDR3 protein
TRBJ1-1	TRBV12-3/TRBV12-4	-	-	TGTGCCAGCACCTTTTCCGGGAACACTGAAGCTTTCTTT	CASTFSGNTEAFF
TRBJ1-1	TRBV5-1	-	TRBD1	TGCGCCAGCACGACAGGGGATTTGGGTGAAGCTTTCTTT	CASTTGDLGEAFF
TRBJ2-5	TRBV7-9	-	TRBD1	TGTGCCAGCAGCCAAAGACAGGGCGGGGAGACCCAGTACTTC	CASSQRQGGETQYF
TRBJ1-2	TRBV29-1	few	-	TGCAGCGTTGATGGACGGGACACGGGCATGAGTGGCTACACCTTC	CSVDGRDTGMSGYTF
TRBJ2-3	TRBV7-3	-	TRBD2	TGTGCCAGCAGCTTCAGCGGGGGGGGATCCCTTTATACGCAGTATTTT	CASSFSGGGSLYTQYF
TRBJ2-5	TRBV19	few	-	TGTGCCAGTAGTATCGGCGGCTACCAAGAGACCCAGTACTTC	CASSIGGYQETQYF
TRBJ1-2	TRBV7-2	-	-	TGTGCCAGCAGCTTATGGGTCCAGGGAAGCGGCTACACCTTC	CASSLWVQGSGYTF
TRBJ1-5	TRBV5-1	-	TRBD1	TGCGCCAGCAGCTCGGGGACAGGGGCGGGTCAGCCCCAGCATTTT	CASSSGTGAGQPQHF
TRBJ1-5	TRBV19	-	-	TGTGCCAGTAGTTTCTTCCACCGGGGTAGCAATCAGCCCCAGCATTTT	CASSFFHRGSNQPQHF
TRBJ1-1	TRBV7-9	-	-	TGTGCCAGCAGCCCCTGGACAGCAGTGAACACTGAAGCTTTCTTT	CASSPWTAVNTEAFF
TRBJ2-7	TRBV18	once	TRBD2	TGTGCCAGCTCACCACCGGTGGGCGGGACTAGCTACGAGCAGTACTTC	CASSPPVGGTSYEQYF
TRBJ2-5	TRBV6-5	-	TRBD1	TGTGCCAGCAGTACAGGGGGGCTCCAAGAGACCCAGTACTTC	CASSTGGLQETQYF
TRBJ2-5	TRBV14	-	TRBD2	TGTGCCAGCAGCCAAGAACAGGCGCTAGCGGGGCAAGAGACCCAGTACTTC	CASSQEQALAGQETQYF
TRBJ1-5	TRBV28	-	-	TGTGCCAGCAGCCTGGGGGGGAATAGCAATCAGCCCCAGCATTTT	CASSLGGNSNQPQHF
TRBJ2-3	TRBV9	-	-	TGTGCCAGCAGCGCGCTAGCCGATAGGCAGTATTTT	CASSALADRQYF